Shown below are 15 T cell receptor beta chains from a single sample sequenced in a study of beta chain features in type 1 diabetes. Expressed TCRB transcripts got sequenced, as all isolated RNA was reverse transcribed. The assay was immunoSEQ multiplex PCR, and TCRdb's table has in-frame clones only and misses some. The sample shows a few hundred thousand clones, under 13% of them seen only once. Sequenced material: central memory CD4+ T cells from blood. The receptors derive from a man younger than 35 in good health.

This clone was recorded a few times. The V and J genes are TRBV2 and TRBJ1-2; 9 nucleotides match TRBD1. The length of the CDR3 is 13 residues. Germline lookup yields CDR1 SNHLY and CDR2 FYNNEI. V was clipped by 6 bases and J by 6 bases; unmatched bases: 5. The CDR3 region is CASSGQGFDGYTF. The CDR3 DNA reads TGTGCCAGCAGCGGACAGGGGTTCGATGGCTACACCTTC.

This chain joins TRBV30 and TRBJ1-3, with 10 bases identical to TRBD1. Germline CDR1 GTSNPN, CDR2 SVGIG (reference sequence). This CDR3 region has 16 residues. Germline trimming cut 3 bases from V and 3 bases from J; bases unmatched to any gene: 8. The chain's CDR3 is CAWRASDRGFGNTIYF. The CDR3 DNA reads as TGTGCCTGGAGGGCTTCGGACAGGGGGTTTGGAAACACCATATATTTT.

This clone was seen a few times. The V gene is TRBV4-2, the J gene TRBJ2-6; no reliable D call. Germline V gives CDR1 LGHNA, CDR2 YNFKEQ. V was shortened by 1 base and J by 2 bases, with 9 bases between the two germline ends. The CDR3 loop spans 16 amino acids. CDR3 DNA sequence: TGTGCCAGCAGCCAAGCTGCGTCTGCTGGGGCCAACGTCCTGACTTTC. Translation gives CASSQAASAGANVLTF.

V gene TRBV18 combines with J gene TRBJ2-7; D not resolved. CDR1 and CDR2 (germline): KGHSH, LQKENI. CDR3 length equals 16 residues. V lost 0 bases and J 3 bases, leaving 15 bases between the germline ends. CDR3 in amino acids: CASSPPISIRNYEQYF. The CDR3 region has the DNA TGTGCCAGCTCACCACCGATATCCATTAGGAACTACGAGCAGTACTTC.

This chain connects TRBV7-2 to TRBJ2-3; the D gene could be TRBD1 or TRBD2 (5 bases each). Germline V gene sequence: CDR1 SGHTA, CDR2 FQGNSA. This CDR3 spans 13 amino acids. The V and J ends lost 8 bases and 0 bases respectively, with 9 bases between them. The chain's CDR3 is CASRDPSTDTQYF. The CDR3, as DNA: TGTGCCAGCCGGGACCCTAGCACAGATACGCAGTATTTT.

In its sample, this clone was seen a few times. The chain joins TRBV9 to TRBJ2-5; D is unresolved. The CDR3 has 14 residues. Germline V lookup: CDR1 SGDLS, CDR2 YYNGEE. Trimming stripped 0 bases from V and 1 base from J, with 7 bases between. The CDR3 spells CASSVEAAQETQYF. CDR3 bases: TGTGCCAGCAGCGTAGAGGCAGCCCAAGAGACCCAGTACTTC.

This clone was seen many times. CDR3 nucleotide sequence: TGTGCCAGCAGCTCAAGGGGTCATCACGAGCAGTTCTTC. It is translated as CASSSRGHHEQFF. This chain links TRBV11-2 with TRBJ2-1; D is possibly TRBD1 (5 bases). This CDR3 region has 13 residues. CDR1 and CDR2 (germline): SGHAT, FQNNGV. Trimming cost V 4 bases and J 10 bases, with 14 bases left between them. Using reference TRBV11-2 and TRBJ2-1 for the parts outside the CDR3, the full variable domain is EAGVAQSPRYKIIEKRQSVAFWCNPISGHATLYWYQQILGQGPKLLIQFQNNGVVDDSQLPKDRFSAERLKGVDSTLKIQPAKLEDSAVYLCASSSRGHHEQFFGPGTRLTVL.

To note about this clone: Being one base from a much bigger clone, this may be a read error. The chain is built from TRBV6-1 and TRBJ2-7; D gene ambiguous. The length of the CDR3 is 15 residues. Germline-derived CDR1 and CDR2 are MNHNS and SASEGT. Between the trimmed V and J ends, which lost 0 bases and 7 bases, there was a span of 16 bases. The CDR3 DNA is TGTGCCAGCAGTGAAGCTAGGGTGGCCCCAGCTGAGCAGTACTTC. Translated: CASSEARVAPAEQYF.

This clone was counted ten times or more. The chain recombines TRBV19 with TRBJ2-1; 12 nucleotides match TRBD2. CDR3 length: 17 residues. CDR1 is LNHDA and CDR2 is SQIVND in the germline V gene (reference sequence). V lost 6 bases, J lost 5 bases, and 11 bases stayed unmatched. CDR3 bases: TGTGCCAGTAGCACTAGAAAAGGACTAGCGGGACACAATGAGCAGTTCTTC. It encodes CASSTRKGLAGHNEQFF.

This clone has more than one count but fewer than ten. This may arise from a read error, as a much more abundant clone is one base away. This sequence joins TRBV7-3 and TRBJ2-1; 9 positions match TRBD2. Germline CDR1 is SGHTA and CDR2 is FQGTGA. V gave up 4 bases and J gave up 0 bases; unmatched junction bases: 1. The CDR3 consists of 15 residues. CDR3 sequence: CASSYSGSSYNEQFF. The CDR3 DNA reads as TGTGCCAGCAGCTATAGCGGGAGCTCCTACAATGAGCAGTTCTTC. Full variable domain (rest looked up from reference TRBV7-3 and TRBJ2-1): GAGVSQTPSNKVTEKGKYVELRCDPISGHTALYWYRQSLGQGPEFLIYFQGTGAADDSGLPNDRFFAVRPEGSVSTLKIQRTERGDSAVYLCASSYSGSSYNEQFFGPGTRLTVL.

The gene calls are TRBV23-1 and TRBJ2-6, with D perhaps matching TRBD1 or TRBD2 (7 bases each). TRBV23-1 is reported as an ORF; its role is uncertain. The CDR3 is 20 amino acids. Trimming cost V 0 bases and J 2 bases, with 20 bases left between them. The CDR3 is CASSQSIEAGGGPGANVLTF. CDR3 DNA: TGCGCCAGCAGTCAATCTATCGAAGCAGGGGGAGGGCCTGGGGCCAACGTCCTGACTTTC.

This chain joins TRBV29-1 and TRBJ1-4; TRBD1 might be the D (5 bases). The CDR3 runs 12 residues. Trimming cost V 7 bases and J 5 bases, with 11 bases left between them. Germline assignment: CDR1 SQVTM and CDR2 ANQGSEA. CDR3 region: CSASTVNEKLFF. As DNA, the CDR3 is TGCAGCGCTTCGACAGTGAATGAAAAACTGTTTTTT. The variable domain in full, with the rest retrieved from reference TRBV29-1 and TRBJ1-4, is SAVISQKPSRDICQRGTSLTIQCQVDSQVTMMFWYRQQPGQSLTLIATANQGSEATYESGFVIDKFPISRPNLTFSTLTVSNMSPEDSSIYLCSASTVNEKLFFGSGTQLSVL.

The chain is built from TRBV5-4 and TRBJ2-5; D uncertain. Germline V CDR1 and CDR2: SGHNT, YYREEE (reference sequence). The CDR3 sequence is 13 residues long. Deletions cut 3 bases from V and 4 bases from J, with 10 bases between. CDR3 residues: CASSSVPVETQYF. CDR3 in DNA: TGTGCCAGCAGCTCAGTGCCGGTAGAGACCCAGTACTTC.

The CDR3 region is CASSLTSSAKETQYF. The CDR3 DNA is TGCGCCAGCAGCTTGACGTCGTCAGCAAAAGAGACCCAGTACTTC. The chain joins TRBV5-1 to TRBJ2-5; the D is unclear. V dropped 1 base and J dropped 3 bases, with 13 bases sitting between them. Per germline, CDR1 SGHRS and CDR2 YFSETQ. The CDR3 extends over 15 amino acids.

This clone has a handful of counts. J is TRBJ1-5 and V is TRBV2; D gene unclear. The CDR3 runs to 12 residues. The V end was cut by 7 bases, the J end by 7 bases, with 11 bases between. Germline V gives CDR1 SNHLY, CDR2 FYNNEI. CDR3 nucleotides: TGTGCCAGCAACCGGTGGGGACAGCCCCAGCATTTT. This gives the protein CASNRWGQPQHF. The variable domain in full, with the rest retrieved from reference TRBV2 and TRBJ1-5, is EPEVTQTPSHQVTQMGQEVILRCVPISNHLYFYWYRQILGQKVEFLVSFYNNEISEKSEIFDDQFSVERPDGSNFTLKIRSTKLEDSAMYFCASNRWGQPQHFGDGTRLSIL.